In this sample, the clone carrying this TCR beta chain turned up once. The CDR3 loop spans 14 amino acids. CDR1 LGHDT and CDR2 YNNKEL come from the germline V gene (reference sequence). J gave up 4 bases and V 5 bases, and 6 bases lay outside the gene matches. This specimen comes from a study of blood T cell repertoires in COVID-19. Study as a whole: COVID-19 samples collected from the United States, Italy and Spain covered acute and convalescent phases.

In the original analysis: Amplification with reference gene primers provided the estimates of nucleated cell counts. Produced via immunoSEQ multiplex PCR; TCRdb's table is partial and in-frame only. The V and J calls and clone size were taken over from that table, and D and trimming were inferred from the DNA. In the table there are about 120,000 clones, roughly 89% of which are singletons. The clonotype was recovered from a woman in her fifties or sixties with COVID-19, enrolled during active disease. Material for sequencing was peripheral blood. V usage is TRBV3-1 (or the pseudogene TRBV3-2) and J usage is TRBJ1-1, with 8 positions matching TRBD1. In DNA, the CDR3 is TGTGCCAGCAGCTGGACCGGGACAGGCACTGAAGCTTTCTTT. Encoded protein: CASSWTGTGTEAFF.